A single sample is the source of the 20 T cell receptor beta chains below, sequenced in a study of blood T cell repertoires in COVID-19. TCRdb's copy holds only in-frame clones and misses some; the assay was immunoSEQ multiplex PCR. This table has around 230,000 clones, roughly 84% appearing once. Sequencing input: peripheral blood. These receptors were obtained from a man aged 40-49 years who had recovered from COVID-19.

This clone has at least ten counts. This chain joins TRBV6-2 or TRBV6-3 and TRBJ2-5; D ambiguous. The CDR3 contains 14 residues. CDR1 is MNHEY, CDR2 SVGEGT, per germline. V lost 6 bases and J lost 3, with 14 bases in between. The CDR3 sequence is CASSSRFVKETQYF. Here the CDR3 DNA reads TGTGCCAGCAGCTCCCGGTTTGTTAAAGAGACCCAGTACTTC.

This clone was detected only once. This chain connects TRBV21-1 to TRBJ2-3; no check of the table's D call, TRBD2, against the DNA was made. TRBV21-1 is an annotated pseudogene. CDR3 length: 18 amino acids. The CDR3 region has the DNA TGTGCCAGCAGCAGGGGACTAGCGGGTCACATCCGCACAGATACGCAGTATTTT. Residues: CASSRGLAGHIRTDTQYF.

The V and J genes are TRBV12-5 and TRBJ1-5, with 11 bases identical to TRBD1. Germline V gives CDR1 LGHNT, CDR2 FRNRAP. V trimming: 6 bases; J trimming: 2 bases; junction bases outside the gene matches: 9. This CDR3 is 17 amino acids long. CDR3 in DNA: TGTGCTAGTGGCCCCGGACAGGGGGCAATGGGCAATCAGCCCCAGCATTTT. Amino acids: CASGPGQGAMGNQPQHF. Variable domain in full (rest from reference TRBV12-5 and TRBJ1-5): DARVTQTPRHKVTEMGQEVTMRCQPILGHNTVFWYRQTMMQGLELLAYFRNRAPLDDSGMPKDRFSAEMPDATLATLKIQPSEPRDSAVYFCASGPGQGAMGNQPQHFGDGTRLSIL.

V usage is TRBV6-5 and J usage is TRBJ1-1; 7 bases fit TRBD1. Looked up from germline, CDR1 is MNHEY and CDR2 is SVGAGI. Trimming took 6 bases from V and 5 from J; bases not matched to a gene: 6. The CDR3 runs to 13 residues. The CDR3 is CASRRQGGTEAFF. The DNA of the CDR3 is TGTGCCAGCAGGAGACAGGGTGGGACTGAAGCTTTCTTT.

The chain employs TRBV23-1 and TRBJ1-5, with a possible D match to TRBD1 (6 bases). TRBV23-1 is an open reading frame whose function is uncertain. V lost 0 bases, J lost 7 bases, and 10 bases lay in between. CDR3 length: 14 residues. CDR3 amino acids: CASSQSRGTQPQHF. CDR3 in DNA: TGCGCCAGCAGTCAATCTAGGGGGACCCAGCCCCAGCATTTT.

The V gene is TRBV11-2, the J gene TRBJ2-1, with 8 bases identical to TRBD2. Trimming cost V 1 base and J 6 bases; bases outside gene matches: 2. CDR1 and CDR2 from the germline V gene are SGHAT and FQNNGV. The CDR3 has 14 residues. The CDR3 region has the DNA TGTGCCAGCAGCTTAGGCACTAGCGGCAATGAGCAGTTCTTC. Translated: CASSLGTSGNEQFF.

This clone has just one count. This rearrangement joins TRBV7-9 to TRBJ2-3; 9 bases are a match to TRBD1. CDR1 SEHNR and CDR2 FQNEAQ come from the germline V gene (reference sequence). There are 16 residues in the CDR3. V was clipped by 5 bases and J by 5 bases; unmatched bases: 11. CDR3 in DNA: TGTGCCAGCAGCAGAAGGCCGGGACAGGGAAGAGATACGCAGTATTTT. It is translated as CASSRRPGQGRDTQYF.

The chain's CDR3 is CASSPRTGEVGANVLTF. CDR3 coding DNA: TGTGCCAGCAGCCCCAGGACAGGGGAGGTTGGGGCCAACGTCCTGACTTTC. This chain joins TRBV5-4 and TRBJ2-6; TRBD1 matches 9 bases. The V gene's germline CDR1 is SGHNT and CDR2 YYREEE (reference sequence). The CDR3 sequence is 17 residues long. Losses at the gene ends were 4 bases for V and 3 bases for J; bases not matched to a gene: 8.

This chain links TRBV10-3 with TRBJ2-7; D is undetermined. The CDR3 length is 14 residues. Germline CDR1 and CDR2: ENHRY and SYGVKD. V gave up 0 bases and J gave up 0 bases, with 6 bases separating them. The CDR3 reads CAISESSVSYEQYF. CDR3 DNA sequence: TGTGCCATCAGTGAGTCATCAGTCTCCTACGAGCAGTACTTC.

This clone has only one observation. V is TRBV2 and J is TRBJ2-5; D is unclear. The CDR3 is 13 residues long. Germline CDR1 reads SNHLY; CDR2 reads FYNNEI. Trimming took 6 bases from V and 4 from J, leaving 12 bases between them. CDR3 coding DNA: TGTGCCAGCAGCCCGACTCAGTCAGAGACCCAGTACTTC. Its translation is CASSPTQSETQYF. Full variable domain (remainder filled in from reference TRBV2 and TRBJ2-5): EPEVTQTPSHQVTQMGQEVILRCVPISNHLYFYWYRQILGQKVEFLVSFYNNEISEKSEIFDDQFSVERPDGSNFTLKIRSTKLEDSAMYFCASSPTQSETQYFGPGTRLLVL.

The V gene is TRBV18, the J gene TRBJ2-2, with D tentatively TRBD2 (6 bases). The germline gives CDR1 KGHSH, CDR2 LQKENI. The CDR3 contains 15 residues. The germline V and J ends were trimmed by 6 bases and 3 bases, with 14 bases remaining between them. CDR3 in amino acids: CASSPRWGDTGELFF. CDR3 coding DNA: TGTGCCAGCTCGCCAAGATGGGGGGACACCGGGGAGCTGTTTTTT.

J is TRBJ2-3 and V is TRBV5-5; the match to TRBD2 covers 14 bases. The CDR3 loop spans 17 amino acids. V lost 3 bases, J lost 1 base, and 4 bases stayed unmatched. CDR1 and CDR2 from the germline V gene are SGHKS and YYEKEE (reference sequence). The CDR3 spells CASSYRGLAGGTDTQYF. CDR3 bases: TGTGCCAGCAGCTACAGGGGACTAGCGGGGGGCACAGATACGCAGTATTTT.

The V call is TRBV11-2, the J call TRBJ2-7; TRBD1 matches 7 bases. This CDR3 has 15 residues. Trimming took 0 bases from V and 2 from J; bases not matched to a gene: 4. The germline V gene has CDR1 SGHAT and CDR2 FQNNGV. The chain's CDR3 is CASSLEGDSPYEQYF. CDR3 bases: TGTGCCAGCAGCTTAGAGGGGGACAGCCCCTACGAGCAGTACTTC.

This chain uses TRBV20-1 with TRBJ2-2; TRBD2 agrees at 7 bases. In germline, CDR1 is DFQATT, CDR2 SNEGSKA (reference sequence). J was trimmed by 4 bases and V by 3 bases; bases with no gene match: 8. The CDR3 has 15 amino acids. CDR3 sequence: CSASQAGRTTGELFF. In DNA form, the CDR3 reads TGCAGTGCTAGTCAAGCGGGACGAACCACCGGGGAGCTGTTTTTT.

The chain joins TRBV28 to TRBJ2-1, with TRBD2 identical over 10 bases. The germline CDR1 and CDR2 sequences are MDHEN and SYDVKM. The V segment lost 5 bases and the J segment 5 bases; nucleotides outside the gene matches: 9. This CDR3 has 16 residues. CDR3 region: CASSTSGLAGDNEQFF. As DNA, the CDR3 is TGTGCCAGCAGTACCTCGGGGCTAGCGGGGGACAATGAGCAGTTCTTC.

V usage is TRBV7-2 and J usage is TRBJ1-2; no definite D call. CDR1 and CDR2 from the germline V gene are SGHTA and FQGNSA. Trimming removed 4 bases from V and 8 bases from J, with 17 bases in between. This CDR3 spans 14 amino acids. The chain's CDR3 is CASSWESRVPGYTF. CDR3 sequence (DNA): TGTGCCAGCAGCTGGGAATCGAGGGTCCCGGGCTACACCTTC.

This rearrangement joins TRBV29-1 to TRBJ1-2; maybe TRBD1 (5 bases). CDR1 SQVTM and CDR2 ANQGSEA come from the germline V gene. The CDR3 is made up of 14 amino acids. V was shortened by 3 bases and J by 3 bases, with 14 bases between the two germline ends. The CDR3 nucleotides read TGCAGCGTTGATCGGTCCAGGGCCGACTATGGCTACACCTTC. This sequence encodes CSVDRSRADYGYTF.

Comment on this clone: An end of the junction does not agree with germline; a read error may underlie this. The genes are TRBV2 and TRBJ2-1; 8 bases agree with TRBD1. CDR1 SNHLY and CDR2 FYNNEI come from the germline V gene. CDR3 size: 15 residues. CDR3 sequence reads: CASREDRGTYNEQFF. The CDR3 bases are TGTGCCAGCAGGGAAGACAGGGGTACCTACAATGAGCAGTTCTTC.

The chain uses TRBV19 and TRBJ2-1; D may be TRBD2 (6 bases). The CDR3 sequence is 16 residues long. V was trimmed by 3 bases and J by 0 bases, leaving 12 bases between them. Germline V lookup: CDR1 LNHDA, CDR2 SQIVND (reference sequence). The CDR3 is CASSIGAGSSYNEQFF. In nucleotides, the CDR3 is TGTGCCAGTAGTATCGGGGCGGGGAGCTCCTACAATGAGCAGTTCTTC.

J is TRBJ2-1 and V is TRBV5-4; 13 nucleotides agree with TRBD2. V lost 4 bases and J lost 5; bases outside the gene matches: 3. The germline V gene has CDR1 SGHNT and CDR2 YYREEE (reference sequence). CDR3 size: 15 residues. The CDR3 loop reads CASSTGLAGNNEQFF. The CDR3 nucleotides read TGTGCCAGCAGCACGGGACTAGCGGGGAACAATGAGCAGTTCTTC.